The 3 T cell receptor beta chains below were found in one sample sequenced in a study of PD-L1 blockade in urothelial cancer. Time point indicated: pretreatment peripheral blood. Clones were read by immunoSEQ multiplex PCR, and TCRdb kept only the in-frame ones, dropping some. The sample lists about 52,000 clones, approximately 88% seen once, with 1% to 1.5% in the top ten. The sequencing used PBMCs, collected around atezolizumab (anti-PD-L1) treatment. The receptors were gathered from a man in his fifties or sixties with urothelial cancer.

The chain couples TRBV4-1 to TRBJ2-3; 8 nucleotides agree with TRBD1. This CDR3 is built from 16 residues. CDR1 MGHRA and CDR2 YSYEKL come from the germline V gene. V trimming: 4 bases; J trimming: 1 base; junction bases outside the gene matches: 7. The CDR3 DNA reads TGCGCCAGCAGCCCCGCAGACAGGGGACGCACAGATACGCAGTATTTT. It translates to CASSPADRGRTDTQYF.

V usage is TRBV12-5 and J usage is TRBJ2-7; TRBD1 matches 11 bases. Germline CDR1 is LGHNT and CDR2 is FRNRAP. The junction had 8 bases not matched to a gene; V was cut back by 1 base and J by 3 bases. This CDR3 is built from 17 residues. The CDR3: CASGLATGGTGGYEQYF. The CDR3 DNA sequence: TGTGCTAGTGGTTTGGCGACCGGAGGGACAGGGGGCTACGAGCAGTACTTC.

The rearrangement joins TRBV11-2 to TRBJ2-5; D is undetermined. The CDR3 has 12 amino acids. The germline V gene encodes CDR1 SGHAT and CDR2 FQNNGV. V lost 5 bases and J 5 bases, leaving 9 bases between the germline ends. CDR3 region: CASSPYRETQYF. The CDR3 region has the DNA TGTGCCAGCAGCCCTTACCGGGAGACCCAGTACTTC.